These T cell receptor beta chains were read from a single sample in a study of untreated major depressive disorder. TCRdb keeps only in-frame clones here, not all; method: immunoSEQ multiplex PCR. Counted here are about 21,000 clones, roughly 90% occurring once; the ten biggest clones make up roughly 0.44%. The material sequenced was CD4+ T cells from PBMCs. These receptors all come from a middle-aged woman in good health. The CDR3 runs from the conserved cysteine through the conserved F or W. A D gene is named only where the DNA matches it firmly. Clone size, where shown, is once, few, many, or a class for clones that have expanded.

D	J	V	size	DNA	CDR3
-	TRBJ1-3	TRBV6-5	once	TGTGCCAGCAGTTACTCGGGAGATCCTGGAAACACCATATATTTT	CASSYSGDPGNTIYF
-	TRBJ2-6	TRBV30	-	TGTGCCTGGAGGTCTCTTGGGGCCAACGTCCTGACTTTC	CAWRSLGANVLTF
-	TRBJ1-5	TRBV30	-	TGTGCCTGGAGTGAGGTCGGACGCAGAGGCAATCAGCCCCAGCATTTT	CAWSEVGRRGNQPQHF
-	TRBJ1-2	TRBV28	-	TGTGCCAGCTCCAGGCCAGCCCCGCATGGCTACACCTTC	CASSRPAPHGYTF
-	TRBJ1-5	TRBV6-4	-	TGTGCCAGCAGTGACTCCTTTGATATTAGCAATCAGCCCCAGCATTTT	CASSDSFDISNQPQHF
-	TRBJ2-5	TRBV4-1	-	TGCGCCAGCAGCCTTGGCGGAGGTGGGGAGACCCAGTACTTC	CASSLGGGGETQYF
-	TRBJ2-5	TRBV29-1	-	TGCAGCGTTGCTGATGGGACGGACGTGCAAGAGACCCAGTACTTC	CSVADGTDVQETQYF
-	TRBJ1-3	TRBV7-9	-	TGTGCCAGCATCTTTACCCCTGGATCACAGTCTCGCAACACCATATATTTT	CASIFTPGSQSRNTIYF
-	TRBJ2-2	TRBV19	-	TGTGCCAGTACCCCATGGCAGGGAAGTGGCGGGGAGCTGTTTTTT	CASTPWQGSGGELFF
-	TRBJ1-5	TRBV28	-	TGTGCCAGCAGTTTACTTCAGGGGTGGCAGCCCCAGCATTTT	CASSLLQGWQPQHF
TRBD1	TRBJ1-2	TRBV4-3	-	TGCGCCAGCAGCCAAGAAACAGGGGGCGGTGGCTACACCTTC	CASSQETGGGGYTF
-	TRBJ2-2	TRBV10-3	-	TGTGCCACCAGGGGCGGCACCGGGGAGCTGTTTTTT	CATRGGTGELFF
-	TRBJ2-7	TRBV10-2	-	TGCGCCAGCAGTGGTGGTTACGGGGGCGAGCAGTACTTC	CASSGGYGGEQYF
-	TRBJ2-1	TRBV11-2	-	TGTGCCAGCAGCTTCATGGGCAATGAGCAGTTCTTC	CASSFMGNEQFF
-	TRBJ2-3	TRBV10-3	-	TGTGCCGCAAAGGGTTTCTCAAGCACAGATACGCAGTATTTT	CAAKGFSSTDTQYF
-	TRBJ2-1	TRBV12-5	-	TGTGCTAGTGGTTTGGGTGAAGAATGGGTTCGGGGGAAGGACAATGAGCAGTTCTTC	CASGLGEEWVRGKDNEQFF
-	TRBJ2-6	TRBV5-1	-	TGCGCCAGCAGCTTGGGGGGCACCTCTGGGGCCAACGTCCTGACTTTC	CASSLGGTSGANVLTF
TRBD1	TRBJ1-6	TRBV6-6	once	TGTGCCAGTTCGGGACAGAGCCTTTCACCCCTCCACTTT	CASSGQSLSPLHF
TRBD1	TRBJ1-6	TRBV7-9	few	TGTGCCAGCAGCTCGATAGGGGGACAGTATAATTCACCCCTCCACTTT	CASSSIGGQYNSPLHF
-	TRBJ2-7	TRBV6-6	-	TGTGCCAGCAGCCGGGACGGCGAGCAGTACTTC	CASSRDGEQYF
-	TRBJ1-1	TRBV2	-	TGTGCCAGCAGCGACAACCGGGACTTTGAAGCTTTCTTT	CASSDNRDFEAFF
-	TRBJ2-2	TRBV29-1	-	TGCAGCGTTGAAGGCACGCTCGGCGGGGAGCTGTTTTTT	CSVEGTLGGELFF
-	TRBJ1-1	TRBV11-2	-	TGTGCCAGCAGCCACATTTCAGGGAACCCTGAAGCTTTCTTT	CASSHISGNPEAFF
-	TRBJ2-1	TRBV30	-	TGTGCCTGGGCGGCTGGAAAATACAATGAGCAGTTCTTC	CAWAAGKYNEQFF
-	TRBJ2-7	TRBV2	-	TGTGCCAGCAGTGAGGTTTCGTGGGAGGCCCCCTACGAGCAGTACTTC	CASSEVSWEAPYEQYF
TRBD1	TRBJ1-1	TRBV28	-	TGTGCCACCCTACCTACGGGGACAGGGGCTAACACTGAAGCTTTCTTT	CATLPTGTGANTEAFF
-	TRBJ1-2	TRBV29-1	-	TGCAGCGTTGTTGAGGGTGGCTACACCTTC	CSVVEGGYTF
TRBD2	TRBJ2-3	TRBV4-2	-	TGTGCCAGCAGCCAAGTTCGGGCGGGAGGTCCCACAGATACGCAGTATTTT	CASSQVRAGGPTDTQYF
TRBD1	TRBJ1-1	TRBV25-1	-	TGTGCCAGCAGTGAATATATCGGACAGGGAGAAGCTTTCTTT	CASSEYIGQGEAFF